This T cell receptor (beta chain) originates from a study of T cells in Graves' hyperthyroidism and ophthalmopathy. Overall study context: Blood was drawn when the patient was first diagnosed and still untreated.

RNA transcripts served as the template for amplifying TCR beta CDR3 regions. HTBI primers were used for first-round RT-PCR of the TCR CDR3. TCRdb independently ran MiXCR on the multiplex PCR reads; one entry per CDR3 protein. Of under 800,000 distinct CDR3 sequences in the sample, approximately 15% were seen once. Clinicians diagnosed patients from clinical symptoms, serum thyroxine and TRAb, thyroid ultrasound and orbital computed tomography. This clonotype came up a few times. There are 15 residues in the CDR3. Germline lookup yields CDR1 LNHDA and CDR2 SQIVND (reference sequence). Trimming pared 7 bases from V and 1 base from J, leaving 16 bases between.

Sequenced sample: blood. This TCR was sampled from a woman aged 18-30 years with Graves' hyperthyroidism. This sequence joins TRBV19 and TRBJ1-1, with a tentative D call TRBD1 (5 bases). CDR3 in amino acids: CASTTTGGTNTEAFF. CDR3 bases: TGTGCCAGTACCACGACTGGGGGGACGAACACTGAAGCTTTCTTT.